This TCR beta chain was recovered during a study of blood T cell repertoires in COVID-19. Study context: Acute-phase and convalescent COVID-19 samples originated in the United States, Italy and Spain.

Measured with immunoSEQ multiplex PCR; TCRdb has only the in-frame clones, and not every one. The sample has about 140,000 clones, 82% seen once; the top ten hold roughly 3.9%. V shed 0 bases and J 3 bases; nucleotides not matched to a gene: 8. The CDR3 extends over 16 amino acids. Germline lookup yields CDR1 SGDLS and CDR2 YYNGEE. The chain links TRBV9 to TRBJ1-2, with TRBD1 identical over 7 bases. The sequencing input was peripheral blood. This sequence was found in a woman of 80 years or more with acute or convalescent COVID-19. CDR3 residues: CASSVAPAGGYYGYTF. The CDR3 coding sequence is TGTGCCAGCAGCGTAGCCCCAGCAGGGGGGTACTATGGCTACACCTTC.